This TCR beta chain was sequenced for a study of identical twins. Notes on the study in general: With monozygotic twins, out-of-frame TCR alpha sharing exceeded what models estimated. Weaker excess sharing between twins was seen in beta out-of-frame sequences. Abundant beta clonotypes from cord blood bore fewer insertions; memory repertoires lacked this pattern. Within twin pairs, the out-of-frame alpha sequences they shared showed excess low generation probability.

Looked up from germline, CDR1 is SGHTA and CDR2 is FQGNSA. The CDR3 length is 15 residues. Trimming left V 3 bases short and J 5 bases short, with 13 bases between. About this clonotype: No antigen is known for it.

TCRdb reprocessed the 5' RACE reads with MiXCR, giving one entry per CDR3 protein. The profile shows hundreds of thousands of distinct CDR3 sequences, roughly 8.6% of them singletons. These same records also appear under a second study, on yellow fever vaccine responses in identical twins.

Sequencing used memory (CD45RO+) T cells sorted from blood. The rearrangement links TRBV7-2 to TRBJ1-4; D is perhaps TRBD1 (6 bases). The receptor was isolated from a woman in her late teens or twenties in good health. The CDR3 protein is CASSLSGTPNEKLFF. CDR3 coding DNA: TGTGCCAGCAGCTTGTCCGGGACACCAAATGAAAAACTGTTTTTT.